These T cell receptor beta chains were read from a single sample in a study of naive and memory T cell subsets. TCRdb itself ran the UMI-ligation and nested PCR reads through MiXCR, one entry per CDR3 protein. Among over 75,000 distinct CDR3 sequences listed, about an eighth were seen once. The sequencing sample was made of central memory CD4+ T cells from blood. These receptors were taken from a human donor in good health. Both conserved end residues are part of each CDR3. A D gene is named only where the DNA matches it firmly. Only part of the rows carry a size: once, few, many, or a class if the clone is expanded.

cdr3_aa cdr3_nt clone_size v_call cdr3_length d_call j_call
CASSQDMRMGPRAPQPQHF TGTGCCAGCAGCCAAGATATGAGGATGGGGCCGCGGGCGCCTCAGCCCCAGCATTTT few TRBV3-1 19 - TRBJ1-5
CAWSVGGDTFF TGTGCCTGGAGTGTTGGGGGGGATACGTTCTTC few TRBV30 11 TRBD2 TRBJ2-1
CASSVGQGPYEQYF TGTGCCAGCAGCGTCGGACAGGGCCCCTACGAGCAGTACTTC few TRBV7-3 14 TRBD1 TRBJ2-7
CASSLTLGGAGTQYF TGTGCCAGCAGCTTAACGTTGGGGGGCGCAGGGACCCAGTACTTC few TRBV7-3 15 - TRBJ2-5
CASISNRGVLFF TGTGCCAGCATCAGCAACAGGGGGGTGCTGTTTTTT - TRBV7-2 12 TRBD1 TRBJ2-2
CASTGLWGNTIYF TGTGCCAGCACCGGTTTGTGGGGAAACACCATATATTTT few TRBV2 13 - TRBJ1-3
CASSLAHQTQYF TGTGCCAGCAGCTTAGCGCACCAGACCCAGTACTTC few TRBV11-2 12 - TRBJ2-5
CAISATSGRFFIETQYF TGTGCCATCAGTGCGACTAGCGGGAGATTCTTTATAGAGACCCAGTACTTC few TRBV10-3 17 TRBD2 TRBJ2-5
CASSRTSQRQPQHF TGTGCCAGCAGCCGTACCTCCCAACGTCAGCCCCAGCATTTT many TRBV3-1 14 - TRBJ1-5
CASSPGMNTEAFF TGTGCCAGCTCACCCGGGATGAACACTGAAGCTTTCTTT - TRBV18 13 - TRBJ1-1
CASSCTYEQYF TGCGCCAGCAGCTGTACCTACGAGCAGTACTTC - TRBV5-1 11 - TRBJ2-7
CASSANRGSGNTIYF TGTGCCAGCAGTGCGAACAGGGGCTCTGGAAACACCATATATTTT many TRBV6-1 15 TRBD1 TRBJ1-3
CASSLFGAGEWNEQFF TGTGCCAGCAGTTTATTCGGGGCGGGAGAATGGAATGAGCAGTTCTTC many TRBV27 16 TRBD2 TRBJ2-1
CASSPSGQGSSPLHF TGTGCCAGCTCACCCTCGGGACAGGGATCTTCACCCCTCCACTTT few TRBV18 15 TRBD1 TRBJ1-6
CASSLSTASYNEQFF TGCGCCAGTTCACTTTCAACCGCCTCCTACAATGAGCAGTTCTTC many TRBV5-1 15 - TRBJ2-1
CASSLVPRTNTEAFF TGTGCCAGCAGCTTAGTTCCCCGTACAAACACTGAAGCTTTCTTT few TRBV7-2 15 - TRBJ1-1
CASSDRPQADTEAFF TGCGCCAGCAGCGACAGACCCCAGGCGGACACTGAAGCTTTCTTT few TRBV4-1 15 - TRBJ1-1
CASSHGQGNQPQHF TGTGCCAGCAGCCATGGACAGGGCAATCAGCCCCAGCATTTT few TRBV7-2 14 TRBD1 TRBJ1-5
CASSRDSDYGYTF TGTGCCAGCAGTCGGGACAGTGACTATGGCTACACCTTC - TRBV7-2 13 TRBD1 TRBJ1-2
CASSLSRTGRDYGYTF TGTGCCAGCAGTTTATCGAGGACAGGACGGGACTATGGCTACACCTTC many TRBV27 16 TRBD1 TRBJ1-2
CAWSVSSHDALHF TGTGCCTGGAGTGTTTCATCCCATGATGCCCTCCACTTT - TRBV30 13 - TRBJ1-6
CASSAIAGTRTNEQFF TGCGCCAGCAGCGCAATAGCGGGGACCAGAACGAATGAGCAGTTCTTC many TRBV5-1 16 TRBD2 TRBJ2-1
CASSLARDSSSTDTQYF TGTGCCAGCAGCTTAGCGCGAGACTCCTCTAGCACAGATACGCAGTATTTT few TRBV11-1 17 - TRBJ2-3
CASSPGGYSNQPQHF TGTGCCAGCTCCCCCGGGGGCTATAGCAATCAGCCCCAGCATTTT few TRBV28 15 - TRBJ1-5
CATSRDRGQETQYF TGTGCCACCAGCAGAGACAGGGGGCAAGAGACCCAGTACTTC many TRBV15 14 TRBD1 TRBJ2-5
CSARERYNEQFF TGCAGTGCTAGAGAGAGATACAATGAGCAGTTCTTC - TRBV20-1 12 - TRBJ2-1
CASSPQLSTDTQYF TGTGCCAGCAGCCCGCAGCTGAGCACAGATACGCAGTATTTT many TRBV11-2 14 - TRBJ2-3
CSVGVPYPTDTQYF TGCAGCGTTGGGGTCCCGTACCCCACAGATACGCAGTATTTT few TRBV29-1 14 - TRBJ2-3
CSAISGYSYNEQFF TGCAGTGCCATAAGCGGATACTCCTACAATGAGCAGTTCTTC - TRBV20-1 14 - TRBJ2-1
CASSLSGTSGIDEQFF TGTGCCAGCAGCTTGTCCGGGACTAGCGGGATAGATGAGCAGTTCTTC - TRBV11-3 16 TRBD2 TRBJ2-1
CASSYGPTRVETQYF TGTGCCAGCAGCTATGGGCCCACGAGGGTGGAGACCCAGTACTTC few TRBV7-9 15 - TRBJ2-5
CSASGGRLDTDTQYF TGCAGTGCTAGCGGCGGGAGATTGGACACAGATACGCAGTATTTT many TRBV20-1 15 TRBD2 TRBJ2-3
CASSLALAGGQETQYF TGTGCCAGCAGCTTAGCCCTAGCGGGGGGCCAAGAGACCCAGTACTTC few TRBV7-9 16 TRBD2 TRBJ2-5
CATSAGDRGGTGELFF TGTGCCACCAGTGCCGGGGACAGGGGAGGCACCGGGGAGCTGTTTTTT few TRBV24-1 16 TRBD1 TRBJ2-2
CASSQNHQVLTEQYF TGTGCCAGCAGCCAAAATCATCAAGTCTTGACAGAGCAGTACTTC few TRBV3-1 15 - TRBJ2-7
CASKGFKGTGRNTEAFF TGTGCCAGCAAGGGGTTTAAGGGCACGGGACGGAACACTGAAGCTTTCTTT - TRBV25-1 17 - TRBJ1-1
CASSRTSGANNEQFF TGTGCCAGCAGTCGGACTAGCGGGGCCAACAATGAGCAGTTCTTC - TRBV12-3/TRBV12-4 15 TRBD2 TRBJ2-1
CASSSGTSGNEQFF TGTGCCAGCAGCTCTGGGACTAGCGGCAATGAGCAGTTCTTC many TRBV5-4 14 TRBD2 TRBJ2-1
CASSLGLGGGQETQYF TGTGCCAGCAGCTTAGGTTTGGGGGGCGGACAAGAGACCCAGTACTTC - TRBV7-2 16 - TRBJ2-5
CASSWRGQAVDEQFF TGCGCCAGCAGCTGGAGGGGACAGGCTGTCGATGAGCAGTTCTTC few TRBV5-1 15 TRBD1 TRBJ2-1
CASGLGGSEAFF TGTGCCAGCGGTCTGGGGGGCTCTGAAGCTTTCTTT - TRBV7-9 12 - TRBJ1-1
CSVEEVDTQYF TGCAGCGTTGAGGAAGTAGATACGCAGTATTTT many TRBV29-1 11 - TRBJ2-3
CSVDIQNQETQYF TGCAGCGTTGATATCCAGAACCAAGAGACCCAGTACTTC medium-sized TRBV29-1 13 - TRBJ2-5
CASSDQKAVGSSGANVLTF TGTGCCAGCAGCGATCAAAAGGCGGTGGGGAGCTCTGGGGCCAACGTCCTGACTTTC - TRBV9 19 - TRBJ2-6
CASSLVQNQPQHF TGTGCCAGCAGTTTAGTCCAAAATCAGCCCCAGCATTTT - TRBV12-3/TRBV12-4 13 - TRBJ1-5
CASSYAGGLLNEKLFF TGTGCCAGCAGTTACGCCGGCGGGCTCCTTAATGAAAAACTGTTTTTT few TRBV6-5 16 - TRBJ1-4
CASTPSDRSYNEQFF TGTGCCAGCACCCCTAGTGATAGGTCCTACAATGAGCAGTTCTTC - TRBV7-2 15 - TRBJ2-1
CASSDLLIETQYF TGTGCCAGCAGTGATCTCCTAATAGAGACCCAGTACTTC many TRBV6-1 13 - TRBJ2-5